Sequencing of this T cell receptor (beta chain) was carried out in a study of cytomegalovirus exposure and HLA in healthy donors. This CDR3 comprises 14 residues. Trimming pared 5 bases from V and 4 bases from J, leaving 15 bases between. Per germline, CDR1 SEHNR and CDR2 FQNEAQ (reference sequence). Study-wide points: Associated with cytomegalovirus, according to the listing, were 170 or so TCR beta chains. The tendency of first-cohort TCR clusters to co-occur in the approximately 120 validation repertoires was identified by a subsequent analysis.

As concerns this clone: What it binds is not known.

Data came from immunoSEQ multiplex PCR; TCRdb stores just in-frame clones and leaves some out. The table includes roughly 130,000 clones, approximately 90% detected once. This clonotype was sampled from a woman aged 25 to 45 in good health and CMV-seropositive. This rearrangement joins TRBV7-9 to TRBJ2-7, with D possibly being TRBD2 (7 bases). Sequenced sample: PBMCs. In nucleotides, the CDR3 is TGTGCCAGCAGCCCGGACAGCGGGGCTTACGAGCAGTACTTC. Its translation is CASSPDSGAYEQYF.